The clone carrying this T cell receptor (beta chain) was detected once. This record comes from a study of blood T cell repertoires in COVID-19. Those designated as exposed participants met a COVID-19 case within 2 weeks before study entry. V lost 7 bases and J lost 9, with 10 bases in between. The CDR3 runs to 12 residues. The protocol was immunoSEQ multiplex PCR, while the TCRdb copy is restricted to in-frame clones and leaves out a portion. In the table there are some 320,000 clones, less than 85% of which are singletons. The sequenced sample was PBMCs or T cells enriched from blood (not recorded which). The receptor was isolated from a woman in her twenties or thirties who had been exposed to COVID-19. V usage is TRBV12-3 or TRBV12-4 and J usage is TRBJ1-6; a possible D gene is TRBD1 (6 bases). The CDR3, as DNA: TGTGCCAGCACGCAAGGGGGTTCACCCCTCCACTTT. It codes for CASTQGGSPLHF.